Below are 17 T cell receptor beta chains sequenced from a single sample in a study of vaccination effects on CD4 cells after COVID-19 (dated by TCRdb to about 2022). No antigen is known for these receptors. Receptor amplification or capture employed the immunoSEQ multiplex PCR assay. Drawn from immuneACCESS, this table holds only the in-frame rearrangements with V and J called that TCRdb kept. Clones are partly lost; checked studies trace under half to an unresolved V gene and leave the rest unexplained. The sample has fewer than 35,000 clones on record, 74% of them singletons. Just under 15% of the sample goes to the ten largest clones. After less than 13 days of culture, CD4+ T cells were isolated with the EasySep CD4+ T cell isolation kit. Participants received two doses of either the BNT162b2 or the mRNA-1273 mRNA SARS-CoV-2 vaccine. Source: CD4+ T cells from PBMCs cultured without peptide, taken after COVID-19 vaccination. Every receptor here comes from a human donor who received a COVID-19 vaccine.

The chain has TRBV7-9 and TRBJ2-5; possible D gene TRBD1, 5 bases. Germline values: CDR1 SEHNR, CDR2 FQNEAQ (reference sequence). Trimming took off 2 bases at V and 3 bases at J, with 13 bases between the two ends. This CDR3 is built from 15 residues. The CDR3 coding sequence is TGTGCCAGCAGCTTATTGGGCCAGGGAAAAGAGACCCAGTACTTC. Its protein is CASSLLGQGKETQYF.

The chain carries TRBV9 and TRBJ2-1; the match to TRBD1 covers 7 bases. Germline trimming cut 2 bases from V and 3 bases from J; bases unmatched to any gene: 5. The CDR3 consists of 15 residues. The germline gives CDR1 SGDLS, CDR2 YYNGEE. CDR3 DNA: TGTGCCAGCAGCGTTCAACCAGGGGGCTACAATGAGCAGTTCTTC. It translates to CASSVQPGGYNEQFF.

The chain uses TRBV5-1 and TRBJ2-3; possible D gene TRBD1, 5 bases. Germline lookup yields CDR1 SGHRS and CDR2 YFSETQ. The CDR3 is 15 amino acids. Trimming took off 2 bases at V and 2 bases at J, with 12 bases between the two ends. The CDR3 loop is CASSFSAGATDTQYF. The CDR3 region has the DNA TGCGCCAGCAGCTTCAGCGCTGGGGCCACAGATACGCAGTATTTT.

The rearrangement uses TRBV10-3 and TRBJ2-3; 8 positions agree with TRBD1. Germline CDR1 ENHRY, CDR2 SYGVKD. The CDR3 runs 15 residues. Trimming at V came to 6 bases and at J to 3 bases, leaving 8 bases not matched to a gene. CDR3: CAISADGDRTDTQYF. CDR3 DNA sequence: TGTGCCATCAGCGCAGACGGGGACAGGACAGATACGCAGTATTTT.

In this sample, this clone turned up once. The genes are TRBV3-1 (or the pseudogene TRBV3-2) and TRBJ2-1; a weak D match, TRBD1 (6 bases). This CDR3 has 12 residues. The germline CDR1 and CDR2 sequences are LGHDT and YNNKEL (reference sequence). V shed 6 bases and J shed 4 bases, with 7 bases lying between them. The CDR3 region has the DNA TGTGCCAGCAGGACAGGTTACAATGAGCAGTTCTTC. Amino acid sequence: CASRTGYNEQFF.

The chain is built from TRBV11-2 and TRBJ2-5, with unresolved D. The length of the CDR3 is 15 residues. Trimming left V 8 bases short and J 5 bases short, with 21 bases between. Germline values: CDR1 SGHAT, CDR2 FQNNGV. The CDR3, as DNA: TGTGCCAGCCGCCGGCTTAGTAGTAGCTCGGAGACCCAGTACTTC. This codes for CASRRLSSSSETQYF.

This sequence joins TRBV3-1 (or the pseudogene TRBV3-2) and TRBJ2-3; 11 bases fit TRBD1. The CDR3 has 17 amino acids. Germline V lookup: CDR1 LGHDT, CDR2 YNNKEL (reference sequence). Trimming took 0 bases from V and 4 from J; bases not matched to a gene: 6. The CDR3 reads CASSQDPGQGGADTQYF. As DNA, the CDR3 is TGTGCCAGCAGCCAAGACCCGGGACAGGGGGGCGCAGATACGCAGTATTTT.

The genes are TRBV18 and TRBJ1-1; D uncertain. Germline V gene lookup returns CDR1 KGHSH and CDR2 LQKENI. V gave up 3 bases and J gave up 0 bases, with 5 bases separating them. The CDR3 loop spans 13 amino acids. The CDR3 region has the DNA TGTGCCAGCTCACCGGAGCTGAACACTGAAGCTTTCTTT. Protein sequence: CASSPELNTEAFF.

The chain joins TRBV28 to TRBJ1-6; maybe TRBD1 (6 bases). Germline CDR1 MDHEN, CDR2 SYDVKM. CDR3 size: 14 residues. Trimming took 5 bases from V and 9 from J, leaving 14 bases between them. The CDR3, as DNA: TGTGCCAGCAGTCCGGGGGGGCTGGGTTCACCCCTCCACTTT. Residues: CASSPGGLGSPLHF.

This chain uses TRBV3-1 (or the pseudogene TRBV3-2) with TRBJ1-6; 7 nucleotides line up with TRBD1. Germline V CDR1 and CDR2: LGHDT, YNNKEL (reference sequence). CDR3 length: 14 residues. V trimming: 1 base; J trimming: 8 bases; junction bases outside the gene matches: 2. In DNA form, the CDR3 reads TGTGCCAGCAGCCAAGTCAGGGGGGATTCACCCCTCCACTTT. Protein sequence: CASSQVRGDSPLHF.

V is TRBV2 and J is TRBJ1-1; D remains unclear. Germline-derived CDR1 and CDR2 are SNHLY and FYNNEI. With 6 bases removed from V and 4 bases from J, the gap between germline ends came to 18 bases. The CDR3 is 15 amino acids. The CDR3 DNA sequence: TGTGCCAGCAGGGGTTTGGGGAGTTCCCTCACTGAAGCTTTCTTT. Translating gives CASRGLGSSLTEAFF. The variable domain in full, with the rest retrieved from reference TRBV2 and TRBJ1-1, is EPEVTQTPSHQVTQMGQEVILRCVPISNHLYFYWYRQILGQKVEFLVSFYNNEISEKSEIFDDQFSVERPDGSNFTLKIRSTKLEDSAMYFCASRGLGSSLTEAFFGQGTRLTVV.

This chain links TRBV28 with TRBJ2-5, with a tentative D call TRBD1 (5 bases). V gave up 5 bases and J gave up 7 bases, with 11 bases separating them. Germline-derived CDR1 and CDR2 are MDHEN and SYDVKM. This CDR3 has 12 amino acids. The CDR3 region has the DNA TGTGCCAGCAGTCGCACAGGACGGACCCAGTACTTC. Amino acid sequence: CASSRTGRTQYF.

The chain joins TRBV27 to TRBJ2-6; 8 nucleotides agree with TRBD1. Germline V lookup: CDR1 MNHEY, CDR2 SMNVEV (reference sequence). This CDR3 is built from 17 residues. Trimming removed 6 bases from V and 0 bases from J; junction bases left unmatched: 7. This CDR3 is CASRDRATLSGANVLTF. Here the CDR3 DNA reads TGTGCCAGCAGGGACAGGGCTACCCTCTCTGGGGCCAACGTCCTGACTTTC.

The chain carries TRBV19 and TRBJ1-2; D unclear. Trimming took off 7 bases at V and 7 bases at J, with 19 bases between the two ends. This CDR3 spans 14 amino acids. The V gene's germline CDR1 is LNHDA and CDR2 SQIVND (reference sequence). CDR3 DNA sequence: TGTGCCAGTACCCTAACCCACCGAGAGGGTGGCTACACCTTC. Its translation: CASTLTHREGGYTF.

The CDR3 reads CASSFLVPSNYGYTF. The DNA of the CDR3 is TGTGCCAGCAGCTTCCTAGTCCCTTCTAACTATGGCTACACCTTC. V usage is TRBV5-5 and J usage is TRBJ1-2; D unresolved. Trimming shortened V by 2 bases and J by 0 bases, and 11 bases separated the two germline ends. Looked up from germline, CDR1 is SGHKS and CDR2 is YYEKEE (reference sequence). CDR3 size: 15 residues.

V gene TRBV18 combines with J gene TRBJ2-2, with D maybe TRBD2 (6 bases). Trimming took 3 bases from V and 3 from J, leaving 14 bases between them. This CDR3 has 16 residues. Germline lookup yields CDR1 KGHSH and CDR2 LQKENI. CDR3 nucleotide sequence: TGTGCCAGCTCACCCCTCAATGGCGGGGACACCGGGGAGCTGTTTTTT. This codes for CASSPLNGGDTGELFF. Using reference TRBV18 and TRBJ2-2 for the parts outside the CDR3, the full variable domain is NAGVMQNPRHLVRRRGQEARLRCSPMKGHSHVYWYRQLPEEGLKFMVYLQKENIIDESGMPKERFSAEFPKEGPSILRIQQVVRGDSAAYFCASSPLNGGDTGELFFGEGSRLTVL.

This clone was seen a handful of times. V and J are TRBV30 and TRBJ1-2; D unclear. Germline V gene lookup returns CDR1 GTSNPN and CDR2 SVGIG (reference sequence). V lost 2 bases and J lost 5, with 6 bases in between. The CDR3 contains 11 residues. CDR3 coding DNA: TGTGCCTGGAGTATGGGATATGGCTACACCTTC. Encoded protein: CAWSMGYGYTF.